This TCR beta chain was captured in a study of cytomegalovirus exposure and HLA in healthy donors. Details on this clone: The antigen is not known.

Libraries were prepared by immunoSEQ multiplex PCR; TCRdb keeps only in-frame clonotypes and omits some of them. The sample consists of 150,000 to 200,000 clones, around 84% of them appearing once. The length of the CDR3 is 16 residues. V was cut by 6 bases and J by 5 bases, with 19 bases left in between. Per germline, CDR1 SGHTA and CDR2 FQGTGA. General study points: The investigators catalogued some 150 TCR beta chains as cytomegalovirus-associated.

The specimen sequenced was PBMCs. The rearrangement links TRBV7-3 to TRBJ2-2; the D gene is possibly TRBD1 (6 bases). The TCR comes from a man aged 18 to 29 in good health and CMV-seropositive. The CDR3 reads CASSLDQGWGTGELFF. CDR3 coding DNA: TGTGCCAGCAGTCTGGATCAGGGGTGGGGGACCGGGGAGCTGTTTTTT. The full variable domain, completed using reference TRBV7-3 and TRBJ2-2, is GAGVSQTPSNKVTEKGKYVELRCDPISGHTALYWYRQSLGQGPEFLIYFQGTGAADDSGLPNDRFFAVRPEGSVSTLKIQRTERGDSAVYLCASSLDQGWGTGELFFGEGSRLTVL.